A single sample gave rise to the 20 T cell receptor beta chains below, sequenced in a study of cytomegalovirus exposure and HLA in healthy donors. Primers for the PCR totalled 60 Vbeta and 13 Jbeta. Sequencing used immunoSEQ multiplex PCR; TCRdb keeps in-frame clones, though not all of them. The table lists some 120,000 clones, around 84% of them singletons, with 6% to 8% in the top ten. The sequencing input was PBMCs. These receptors were taken from a woman aged 35 to 49 in good health and CMV-seronegative.

The rearrangement uses TRBV7-9 and TRBJ2-7; possibly TRBD1 for D (5 bases). In germline, CDR1 is SEHNR, CDR2 FQNEAQ (reference sequence). Trimming took 8 bases from V and 0 from J, leaving 17 bases between them. This CDR3 has 15 residues. The CDR3 DNA is TGTGCCAGCGCTACGTTTCAGGGTAGCTCCTACGAGCAGTACTTC. Translating it yields CASATFQGSSYEQYF.

The V call is TRBV18, the J call TRBJ1-2; the match to TRBD1 covers 7 bases. CDR3 length equals 13 residues. J was trimmed by 9 bases and V by 3 bases; bases with no gene match: 7. Germline V lookup: CDR1 KGHSH, CDR2 LQKENI. The CDR3 here is CASSPRQGESYTF. The DNA for the CDR3 is TGTGCCAGCTCACCCCGACAGGGCGAAAGCTACACCTTC.

The table lists this clone with a count of one. The same CDR3 arises from other DNA sequences in this sample as well. This chain joins TRBV15 and TRBJ2-7; TRBD1 is a possible D gene (6 bases). This CDR3 contains 13 residues. Deletions cut 0 bases from V and 4 bases from J, with 7 bases between. Germline loops: CDR1 LNHNV, CDR2 YYDKDF (reference sequence). CDR3 loop: CATSRDRGYEQYF. CDR3 nucleotide sequence: TGTGCCACCAGCAGAGACAGGGGTTACGAGCAGTACTTC.

This sequence joins TRBV4-2 and TRBJ2-5; TRBD2 matches at 8 bases. The CDR3 runs to 15 residues. J was trimmed by 3 bases and V by 4 bases; bases with no gene match: 7. Germline V gene sequence: CDR1 LGHNA, CDR2 YNFKEQ. The DNA for the CDR3 is TGTGCCAGCAGCCCGTATAGCGGGAATGAAGAGACCCAGTACTTC. As protein: CASSPYSGNEETQYF.

This clone was picked up a small number of times. The V call is TRBV29-1, the J call TRBJ1-1, with D possibly being TRBD1 (6 bases). The germline gives CDR1 SQVTM, CDR2 ANQGSEA. V gave up 7 bases and J gave up 7 bases, with 19 bases separating them. The CDR3 runs 13 residues. Here the CDR3 DNA reads TGCAGCGCCGGTAGGGGGACGAACCATGAAGCTTTCTTT. The encoded protein is CSAGRGTNHEAFF.

The chain joins TRBV28 to TRBJ1-2, with no clear D. Between the trimmed V and J ends, which lost 5 bases and 8 bases, there was a span of 9 bases. This CDR3 is built from 11 residues. Germline V CDR1 and CDR2: MDHEN, SYDVKM. The CDR3 DNA follows: TGTGCCAGCAGTACGGAGATGGGCTACACCTTC. Translating it yields CASSTEMGYTF.

The chain has TRBV11-2 and TRBJ2-7, with D unresolved. The germline V and J ends were trimmed by 5 bases and 1 base, with 12 bases remaining between them. The CDR3 sequence is 14 residues long. Germline CDR1 reads SGHAT; CDR2 reads FQNNGV. In DNA, the CDR3 is TGTGCCAGCAGCCCGGGTCTTCTTTCCTACGAGCAGTACTTC. This sequence encodes CASSPGLLSYEQYF.

This clone was found a few times. The gene calls are TRBV2 and TRBJ2-3; no reliable D call. The germline V and J ends were trimmed by 1 base and 5 bases, with 10 bases remaining between them. Per the germline V gene, CDR1 is SNHLY and CDR2 is FYNNEI. There are 14 residues in the CDR3. The CDR3 DNA sequence: TGTGCCAGCAGTGAAGGGTTCGAGGTAGATACGCAGTATTTT. This gives the protein CASSEGFEVDTQYF.

The chain uses TRBV15 and TRBJ1-2; D possibly corresponds to TRBD1 (6 bases). The CDR3 sequence is 15 residues long. Trimming took off 1 base at V and 6 bases at J, with 15 bases between the two ends. Germline values: CDR1 LNHNV, CDR2 YYDKDF (reference sequence). CDR3 amino acids: CATSRGWLAGDGYTF. CDR3 nucleotides: TGTGCCACCAGCAGAGGGTGGTTGGCAGGGGATGGCTACACCTTC.

As for this clone: At one end, the junction sequence differs from germline, possibly due to a read error. Additional DNA sequences in this sample encode the identical CDR3. V is TRBV18 and J is TRBJ1-2, with TRBD1 as a possible D gene (6 bases). The CDR3 length is 16 residues. Germline CDR1 and CDR2: KGHSH and LQKENI. Here the CDR3 reads CASSPTALGAGDGYTF. The CDR3 coding sequence is TGTGCCAGTTCACCAACGGCCCTCGGGGCAGGGGATGGCTACACCTTC.

Only a few counts were recorded for this clone. V usage is TRBV18 and J usage is TRBJ1-1; 8 bases align to TRBD1. CDR1 is KGHSH and CDR2 is LQKENI in the germline V gene. The J segment lost 5 bases and the V segment lost 4 bases, leaving 12 bases of the junction unmatched. The CDR3 runs to 16 residues. The CDR3 region is CASSQTATGVGTEAFF. Written as DNA, the CDR3 is TGTGCCAGCTCACAAACCGCGACAGGGGTGGGGACTGAAGCTTTCTTT. Drawing the rest from reference TRBV18 and TRBJ1-1, the complete variable domain is NAGVMQNPRHLVRRRGQEARLRCSPMKGHSHVYWYRQLPEEGLKFMVYLQKENIIDESGMPKERFSAEFPKEGPSILRIQQVVRGDSAAYFCASSQTATGVGTEAFFGQGTRLTVV.

This chain uses TRBV28 with TRBJ2-5, with TRBD1 matching over 10 bases. Germline assignment: CDR1 MDHEN and CDR2 SYDVKM. CDR3 length: 15 amino acids. The junction had 8 bases not matched to a gene; V was cut back by 5 bases and J by 5 bases. CDR3 DNA sequence: TGTGCCAGCAGTATCCCGGGACAGGGGAGGGAGACCCAGTACTTC. This translates into CASSIPGQGRETQYF.

This clone appeared a few times. The V gene is TRBV9, the J gene TRBJ2-1, with D possibly matching TRBD2 (6 bases). This CDR3 has 16 residues. The germline V and J ends were trimmed by 0 bases and 7 bases, with 17 bases remaining between them. Germline-derived CDR1 and CDR2 are SGDLS and YYNGEE. This chain's CDR3 is CASSVERLAALNEQFF. The CDR3 DNA reads as TGTGCCAGCAGCGTAGAAAGGTTAGCGGCTTTAAATGAGCAGTTCTTC.

The rearrangement joins TRBV2 to TRBJ2-4, with TRBD1 as a possible D gene (5 bases). CDR3 size: 15 residues. The ends were cut back, 5 bases at V and 0 bases at J, with 11 bases in the middle. Germline CDR1 reads SNHLY; CDR2 reads FYNNEI. In nucleotides, the CDR3 is TGTGCCAGCAGTCTTGGACATTTAGCCAAAAACATTCAGTACTTC. It encodes CASSLGHLAKNIQYF.

The V call is TRBV5-1, the J call TRBJ2-3, with no clear D. Per the germline V gene, CDR1 is SGHRS and CDR2 is YFSETQ. V lost 0 bases and J 4 bases, leaving 12 bases between the germline ends. This CDR3 spans 15 amino acids. CDR3 bases: TGCGCCAGCAGCTTGGGAAACTCTTTCGCAGATACGCAGTATTTT. It specifies CASSLGNSFADTQYF.

The genes are TRBV2 and TRBJ1-4; 9 nucleotides line up with TRBD1. This CDR3 spans 15 amino acids. V was pared by 6 bases and J by 4 bases, with 6 bases of the junction left unmatched. Germline V gene sequence: CDR1 SNHLY, CDR2 FYNNEI. DNA for the CDR3: TGTGCCAGCAGCGCTGACAGGGGGAGTAATGAAAAACTGTTTTTT. Amino acids: CASSADRGSNEKLFF.

The rearrangement uses TRBV29-1 and TRBJ2-2, with no clear D. The CDR3 extends over 13 amino acids. Deletions cut 0 bases from V and 7 bases from J, with 9 bases between. Germline V gene data show CDR1 as SQVTM and CDR2 as ANQGSEA. CDR3 protein: CSVEDLIVGELFF. CDR3 DNA: TGCAGCGTTGAAGATCTGATAGTCGGGGAGCTGTTTTTT.

The DNA of the CDR3 is TGTGCCAGCAGCTTAATGAGGCAAGGAGCTTTCTTT. Translation gives CASSLMRQGAFF. The rearrangement joins TRBV7-2 to TRBJ1-1, with D unclear. Trimming took 2 bases from V and 10 from J, leaving 11 bases between them. The CDR3 runs 12 residues. Germline-derived CDR1 and CDR2 are SGHTA and FQGNSA.

The chain couples TRBV28 to TRBJ1-3; tentative D call: TRBD1 (5 bases). Germline assignment: CDR1 MDHEN and CDR2 SYDVKM. The CDR3 consists of 15 residues. The germline V and J ends were trimmed by 4 bases and 1 base, with 11 bases remaining between them. CDR3 DNA: TGTGCCAGCAGTTCTGGGGGGGTTTCTGGAAACACCATATATTTT. Residues: CASSSGGVSGNTIYF.

The V and J genes are TRBV27 and TRBJ2-2, with TRBD2 identical over 8 bases. With 10 bases clipped from V and 6 bases from J, the junction kept 4 bases outside the gene matches. The germline V gene has CDR1 MNHEY and CDR2 SMNVEV (reference sequence). The CDR3 is 12 amino acids. CDR3: CATRGGAGELFF. In nucleotides, the CDR3 is TGTGCCACCCGGGGGGGGGCCGGGGAGCTGTTTTTT.